The present T cell receptor beta chain was sequenced within a study of a mutant IDH1 vaccine in newly diagnosed glioma. Turning to this clone: The antigen is undetermined.

Per the germline V gene, CDR1 is MGHRA and CDR2 is YSYEKL. Trimming stripped 1 base from V and 8 bases from J, with 8 bases between. The CDR3 length is 13 residues. The study's findings and limits: Seemingly, top peripheral T cell clonotype changes bore no relation to pseudoprogression.

Profiling relied on immunoSEQ multiplex PCR, and the TCRdb table lists in-frame clones only, not all of them. The table has about 44,000 clones, under 90% seen once. Noted time point: week 35, safety follow-up. Every vaccine dose comprised 300 ug of mutant IDH1 20-mer peptide plus topical imiquimod. The genes are TRBV4-1 and TRBJ1-4; D unclear. The sample was PBMCs, taken from a glioma patient whose treatment included an IDH1 peptide vaccine. This TCR came from a woman between 40 and 50 years old with glioma. Some clones in this sample may be carry-over from other donors' samples. In DNA form, the CDR3 reads TGCGCCAGCAGCCAAGTAGAGAGGGAAAAACTGTTTTTT. It encodes CASSQVEREKLFF.